The 27 T cell receptor beta chains listed next were all sequenced from one sample in a study of cytomegalovirus exposure and HLA in healthy donors. The PCR was carried out with 60 Vbeta primers and 13 Jbeta primers. Measured with immunoSEQ multiplex PCR; TCRdb has only the in-frame clones, and not every one. This sample has about 120,000 clones, with over 15% found just once. The sequenced material came from PBMCs. All receptors derive from a female donor in good health and CMV-seropositive.

This clone was recorded a few times. As DNA, the CDR3 is TGTGCTAGCGGCCCGTTGCGACTAGCGCACACCGGGGAGCTGTTTTTT. It encodes CASGPLRLAHTGELFF. The gene calls are TRBV7-7 and TRBJ2-2; TRBD2 aligns across 8 bases. The length of the CDR3 is 16 residues. Germline V lookup: CDR1 SSHAT, CDR2 FNYEAQ (reference sequence).

The chain combines TRBV29-1 with TRBJ2-1; 15 bases map to TRBD2. V was pared by 6 bases and J by 0 bases, with 6 bases of the junction left unmatched. There are 17 residues in the CDR3. Germline lookup yields CDR1 SQVTM and CDR2 ANQGSEA. The CDR3 spells CSVAGLAGGSSYNEQFF. CDR3 DNA: TGCAGCGTAGCGGGACTAGCGGGAGGCAGCTCCTACAATGAGCAGTTCTTC.

This clone was counted only a few times. V gene TRBV28 combines with J gene TRBJ2-1; D ambiguous. CDR1 is MDHEN, CDR2 SYDVKM, per germline. The V end lost 6 bases, the J end lost 0 bases, and 9 bases lay between the germline ends. The CDR3 covers 14 residues. DNA for the CDR3: TGTGCCAGCAGCGAGTTGAGCTCCTACAATGAGCAGTTCTTC. It translates to CASSELSSYNEQFF.

V and J are TRBV27 and TRBJ2-3, with a possible D match to TRBD2 (5 bases). This CDR3 spans 11 amino acids. CDR1 and CDR2 (germline): MNHEY, SMNVEV (reference sequence). V dropped 10 bases and J dropped 0 bases, with 5 bases sitting between them. The CDR3 coding sequence is TGTGCCACGGGGAGCACAGATACGCAGTATTTT. The encoded protein is CATGSTDTQYF.

This clone was observed a handful of times. The chain is built from TRBV9 and TRBJ1-2; possibly TRBD1 for D (6 bases). Germline V gives CDR1 SGDLS, CDR2 YYNGEE. The ends were cut back, 5 bases at V and 4 bases at J, with 18 bases in the middle. This CDR3 spans 15 amino acids. CDR3 sequence: CASRYQGTGSYGYTF. For the CDR3, the DNA is TGTGCCAGCAGGTACCAGGGGACGGGCAGCTATGGCTACACCTTC.

This sequence joins TRBV5-4 and TRBJ1-2; D not resolved. V was trimmed by 4 bases and J by 7 bases, leaving 14 bases between them. The CDR3 runs to 13 residues. Germline V gives CDR1 SGHNT, CDR2 YYREEE (reference sequence). The CDR3 spells CASSPSSSGGYTF. CDR3 in DNA: TGTGCCAGCAGCCCTTCATCTTCGGGTGGCTACACCTTC.

This clone was found a few times. The chain combines TRBV11-2 with TRBJ2-7; 8 nucleotides align to TRBD1. V trimming: 6 bases; J trimming: 3 bases; junction bases outside the gene matches: 1. Looked up from germline, CDR1 is SGHAT and CDR2 is FQNNGV. The CDR3 runs 12 residues. The CDR3 DNA follows: TGTGCCAGCAGGGGACAGGTCTACGAGCAGTACTTC. It codes for CASRGQVYEQYF.

This chain uses TRBV29-1 with TRBJ1-4, with D hard to call. V lost 3 bases, J lost 0 bases, and 14 bases lay in between. Germline CDR1 is SQVTM and CDR2 is ANQGSEA. This CDR3 contains 16 residues. CDR3 coding DNA: TGCAGCGTTGAGTTGATGGCCGCCGCAACTAATGAAAAACTGTTTTTT. Its translation is CSVELMAAATNEKLFF.

This clone showed up just a few times. V gene TRBV10-3 combines with J gene TRBJ1-2, with TRBD1 as a possible D gene (5 bases). Germline loops: CDR1 ENHRY, CDR2 SYGVKD. This CDR3 contains 15 residues. V was pared by 8 bases and J by 0 bases, with 16 bases between. The CDR3 sequence is CAIAPSSGTNYGYTF. The CDR3 nucleotides read TGTGCCATCGCTCCCTCCTCAGGGACTAACTATGGCTACACCTTC.

This clone was detected only once. The rearrangement uses TRBV28 and TRBJ2-3, with D perhaps matching TRBD2 (7 bases). Trimming took off 6 bases at V and 7 bases at J, with 20 bases between the two ends. The germline V gene encodes CDR1 MDHEN and CDR2 SYDVKM. The CDR3 spans 15 residues. The CDR3 sequence is CASSPRPAGANTQYF. The CDR3 nucleotides are TGTGCCAGCAGCCCACGCCCGGCGGGGGCAAATACGCAGTATTTT.

The chain employs TRBV2 and TRBJ1-5, with D possibly matching TRBD1 (6 bases). This CDR3 spans 15 amino acids. Trimming took off 4 bases at V and 5 bases at J, with 15 bases between the two ends. The germline gives CDR1 SNHLY, CDR2 FYNNEI. The CDR3 bases are TGTGCCAGCAGTGTGGGGCAGGGGAGACATCAGCCCCAGCATTTT. This codes for CASSVGQGRHQPQHF.

This clone was detected a few times. The chain links TRBV30 to TRBJ1-1; the D is unclear. Germline V lookup: CDR1 GTSNPN, CDR2 SVGIG (reference sequence). The CDR3 is 15 residues long. The V end was cut by 1 base, the J end by 7 bases, with 19 bases between. The CDR3 loop is CAWSAPSSGRFEAFF. CDR3 sequence (DNA): TGTGCCTGGAGTGCACCTAGCTCGGGCCGTTTTGAAGCTTTCTTT.

The gene calls are TRBV5-1 and TRBJ2-2; 8 bases align to TRBD1. The germline CDR1 and CDR2 sequences are SGHRS and YFSETQ. V trimming: 5 bases; J trimming: 4 bases; junction bases outside the gene matches: 4. The CDR3 contains 14 residues. The CDR3 DNA reads as TGCGCCAGCAGGCCACAGGGGGTCACCGGGGAGCTGTTTTTT. Residues: CASRPQGVTGELFF.

The V gene is TRBV28, the J gene TRBJ1-2, with 7 positions matching TRBD1. CDR1 and CDR2 (germline): MDHEN, SYDVKM. The CDR3 is 12 amino acids. J was trimmed by 6 bases and V by 8 bases; bases with no gene match: 6. This chain's CDR3 is CASEQGRDGYTF. Here the CDR3 DNA reads TGTGCCAGCGAACAGGGGCGCGATGGCTACACCTTC.

This clone has just a few counts. The CDR3 DNA reads as TGTGCCAGCAGCTTGGGGAGGAACACTGAAGCTTTCTTT. Protein product: CASSLGRNTEAFF. The chain is built from TRBV7-9 and TRBJ1-1; no firm D call. This CDR3 has 13 residues. Trimming took 3 bases from V and 1 from J, leaving 6 bases between them. Germline CDR1 SEHNR, CDR2 FQNEAQ (reference sequence).

The chain has TRBV2 and TRBJ2-2, with TRBD2 matching 13 bases. V shed 8 bases and J 7 bases; nucleotides not matched to a gene: 10. Germline loops: CDR1 SNHLY, CDR2 FYNNEI. The CDR3 runs to 16 residues. In DNA form, the CDR3 reads TGTGCCAGCCGGACTCCCACTAGCGGGGGGGTCGGGGAGCTGTTTTTT. Translation: CASRTPTSGGVGELFF.

This clone was picked up a small number of times. The J gene is TRBJ2-7, the V gene TRBV5-1; possibly TRBD2 for D (6 bases). Germline V gene sequence: CDR1 SGHRS, CDR2 YFSETQ. The CDR3 covers 14 residues. The germline V and J ends were trimmed by 0 bases and 6 bases, with 13 bases remaining between them. The CDR3 DNA sequence: TGCGCCAGCAGCTTGGGGCGGGGTAACTTCGAGCAGTACTTC. Its protein is CASSLGRGNFEQYF.

This chain connects TRBV19 to TRBJ1-1; D call uncertain. The CDR3 is 13 amino acids. Trimming stripped 2 bases from V and 0 bases from J, with 4 bases between. The V gene's germline CDR1 is LNHDA and CDR2 SQIVND (reference sequence). Written as DNA, the CDR3 is TGTGCCAGTAGTATAACGGTGAACACTGAAGCTTTCTTT. Its protein product is CASSITVNTEAFF.

This clone was seen a handful of times. This chain connects TRBV4-1 to TRBJ2-7, with TRBD2 identical over 9 bases. Trimming removed 4 bases from V and 4 bases from J; junction bases left unmatched: 11. CDR3 size: 16 residues. Germline V gene lookup returns CDR1 MGHRA and CDR2 YSYEKL. The CDR3 loop reads CASSRSGASGTYEQYF. The CDR3 DNA is TGCGCCAGCAGCCGTTCTGGGGCTAGCGGGACGTACGAGCAGTACTTC.

This chain uses TRBV6-1 with TRBJ2-7, with 7 bases that match TRBD1. The V gene's germline CDR1 is MNHNS and CDR2 SASEGT. This CDR3 region has 14 residues. Losses at the gene ends were 4 bases for V and 3 bases for J; bases not matched to a gene: 6. CDR3 sequence reads: CASSGMDRNYEQYF. In DNA, the CDR3 is TGTGCCAGCAGTGGGATGGACAGGAACTACGAGCAGTACTTC.

This clone was seen a handful of times. This chain links TRBV9 with TRBJ2-3; TRBD2 matches 9 bases. This CDR3 comprises 16 residues. The V and J ends lost 3 bases and 0 bases, in that order; junction bases with no gene match: 5. Germline-derived CDR1 and CDR2 are SGDLS and YYNGEE. The CDR3 is CASSGTSATSTDTQYF. The CDR3 DNA is TGTGCCAGCAGCGGGACTAGCGCCACTAGCACAGATACGCAGTATTTT. Full variable domain (missing parts from reference TRBV9 and TRBJ2-3): DSGVTQTPKHLITATGQRVTLRCSPRSGDLSVYWYQQSLDQGLQFLIQYYNGEERAKGNILERFSAQQFPDLHSELNLSSLELGDSALYFCASSGTSATSTDTQYFGPGTRLTVL.

This clone was detected only a few times. The rearrangement joins TRBV21-1 to TRBJ1-1; the table names TRBD1, a call not compared with the DNA. TRBV21-1 is deemed a pseudogene. This CDR3 is 13 amino acids long. CDR3 nucleotides: TGTGCCAGCAGGCAGGGAAGGAACACTGAAGCTTTCTTT. It yields the protein CASRQGRNTEAFF.

This clone showed up just a few times. For the CDR3, the DNA is TGCGCCAGCACCGAGGACAGCTCCTACAATGAGCAGTTCTTC. It is translated as CASTEDSSYNEQFF. The J gene is TRBJ2-1, the V gene TRBV5-1; TRBD1 is a possible D gene (6 bases). Germline values: CDR1 SGHRS, CDR2 YFSETQ. The germline V and J ends were trimmed by 6 bases and 0 bases, with 10 bases remaining between them. The CDR3 runs 14 residues.

This clone was seen more than once but under ten times. V is TRBV23-1 and J is TRBJ2-6; no reliable D call. TRBV23-1 belongs to the ORF category, with a function that is uncertain. Between the trimmed V and J ends, which lost 0 bases and 0 bases, there was a span of 15 bases. This CDR3 spans 19 amino acids. The CDR3 DNA reads TGCGCCAGCAGTCAATCATATAAGTTAGTAGACTCTGGGGCCAACGTCCTGACTTTC. It codes for CASSQSYKLVDSGANVLTF.

The chain links TRBV6-5 to TRBJ1-2; 11 positions agree with TRBD1. V lost 6 bases to trimming and J lost 1 base; unmatched junction nucleotides: 4. Germline V gene data show CDR1 as MNHEY and CDR2 as SVGAGI. The CDR3 loop spans 15 amino acids. The CDR3 sequence is CASRSGQGDNYGYTF. Here the CDR3 DNA reads TGTGCCAGCAGATCGGGACAGGGGGATAACTATGGCTACACCTTC.

The CDR3 DNA sequence: TGTGCCAGCAGTTACGGCAGGGGGCGGGGCGAGCAGTACTTC. This encodes CASSYGRGRGEQYF. The rearrangement links TRBV6-5 to TRBJ2-7; 8 nucleotides agree with TRBD1. Germline V lookup: CDR1 MNHEY, CDR2 SVGAGI. Trimming took 2 bases from V and 6 from J; bases not matched to a gene: 6. CDR3 size: 14 residues.

The chain is built from TRBV6-1 and TRBJ2-3; the match to TRBD2 covers 8 bases. The CDR3 has 15 amino acids. Per the germline V gene, CDR1 is MNHNS and CDR2 is SASEGT. V dropped 10 bases and J dropped 2; count of bases not matched to a gene: 11. The CDR3 here is CATSPRGDPTDTQYF. The CDR3 region has the DNA TGTGCCACCTCCCCGCGGGGGGACCCCACAGATACGCAGTATTTT.